This T cell receptor (beta chain) is drawn from a study of blood T cell repertoires in COVID-19. For the study at large: The samples span acute and convalescent COVID-19 from the United States, Italy and Spain. Sample material is recorded as cDNA or gDNA derived from T cells, B-cell-depleted T cells, or PBMCs.

In its sample, this clone was seen a few times. Original analysis: Amplified reference gene primers provided the basis for estimating nucleated cell counts. Libraries were prepared by immunoSEQ multiplex PCR; TCRdb keeps only in-frame clonotypes and omits some of them. The DNA gave D and trimming, while V, J and clone size come from that table. The sample lists roughly 160,000 clones; less than 90% were seen once. This CDR3 has 14 residues. In germline, CDR1 is ENHRY, CDR2 SYGVKD. The trim removed 9 bases at V and 4 bases at J, leaving 10 bases unmatched. The sequencing sample was made of peripheral blood. The clonotype was recovered from a man between 18 and 29 years old with active or convalescent COVID-19. The rearrangement uses TRBV10-3 and TRBJ1-2; 8 bases are shared with TRBD1. For the CDR3, the DNA is TGTGCCATAGGACAGGGAATGGGCGGCTATGGCTACACCTTC. Its protein product is CAIGQGMGGYGYTF.